The 22 T cell receptor beta chains listed next were all sequenced from one sample in a study of cytomegalovirus exposure and HLA in healthy donors. Repertoires were generated with immunoSEQ multiplex PCR, while TCRdb's copy carries only in-frame clones and drops some. The data hold around 140,000 clones, with roughly 87% observed a single time. The source material was PBMCs. These receptors came from a man in his late teens or twenties in good health and CMV-seropositive.

V usage is TRBV7-2 and J usage is TRBJ1-3; 7 nucleotides align to TRBD1. The trim removed 1 base at V and 9 bases at J, leaving 0 bases unmatched. CDR1 is SGHTA and CDR2 is FQGNSA in the germline V gene. This CDR3 is 12 amino acids long. CDR3 sequence reads: CASSLEGATIYF. The CDR3 DNA is TGTGCCAGCAGCTTAGAGGGGGCCACCATATATTTT.

V usage is TRBV27 and J usage is TRBJ1-1; 10 bases are a match to TRBD1. The trim removed 5 bases at V and 6 bases at J, leaving 6 bases unmatched. Germline V gives CDR1 MNHEY, CDR2 SMNVEV (reference sequence). The CDR3 contains 14 residues. Here the CDR3 reads CASSPDRGFSEAFF. The CDR3 DNA follows: TGTGCCAGCAGTCCGGACAGGGGGTTCTCTGAAGCTTTCTTT.

The CDR3 DNA reads TGCGCCAGCAGTCAGGATTCCCGGGAGCTGTTTTTT. The encoded protein is CASSQDSRELFF. J is TRBJ2-2 and V is TRBV5-1; D remains unclear. The CDR3 sequence is 12 residues long. Germline CDR1 SGHRS, CDR2 YFSETQ. V shed 5 bases and J shed 9 bases, with 11 bases lying between them.

The J gene is TRBJ2-1, the V gene TRBV7-9, with 10 bases aligning to TRBD1. Germline loops: CDR1 SEHNR, CDR2 FQNEAQ (reference sequence). The CDR3 totals 16 residues. Trimming at V came to 5 bases and at J to 7 bases, leaving 11 bases not matched to a gene. The CDR3 sequence: CASSGPGQGNWNEQFF. In DNA, the CDR3 is TGTGCCAGCAGCGGGCCGGGACAGGGGAATTGGAATGAGCAGTTCTTC.

The sample holds one count of this clone. The rearrangement links TRBV5-1 to TRBJ1-2; unclear D gene. The V gene's germline CDR1 is SGHRS and CDR2 YFSETQ. Between the trimmed V and J ends, which lost 0 bases and 7 bases, there was a span of 13 bases. The CDR3 has 14 residues. The CDR3 here is CASSLESHRGGYTF. For the CDR3, the DNA is TGCGCCAGCAGCTTGGAGTCCCACCGGGGTGGCTACACCTTC.

The chain links TRBV27 to TRBJ2-1; D gene unclear. Trimming left V 5 bases short and J 10 bases short, with 12 bases between. The CDR3 runs to 12 residues. Germline V CDR1 and CDR2: MNHEY, SMNVEV (reference sequence). The CDR3 nucleotides read TGTGCCAGCAGTCAAGACTCGTACGAGCAGTTCTTC. It codes for CASSQDSYEQFF.

The genes are TRBV4-1 and TRBJ1-1; TRBD1 might be the D (5 bases). V lost 5 bases to trimming and J lost 1 base, with 20 bases between them. CDR3 length: 17 amino acids. Germline V gene lookup returns CDR1 MGHRA and CDR2 YSYEKL. This CDR3 reads CASSSRRAGVANTEAFF. The CDR3 nucleotides are TGCGCCAGCAGCTCTCGAAGGGCGGGGGTAGCGAACACTGAAGCTTTCTTT.

This sequence joins TRBV4-1 and TRBJ1-4, with D possibly matching TRBD1 (6 bases). The CDR3 loop spans 18 amino acids. Germline V gene lookup returns CDR1 MGHRA and CDR2 YSYEKL. Trimming stripped 4 bases from V and 2 bases from J, with 20 bases between. The CDR3 region has the DNA TGCGCCAGCAGCCGGTTCCCAGGGGCGGTAGGGACTAATGAAAAACTGTTTTTT. It translates to CASSRFPGAVGTNEKLFF.

The V call is TRBV10-3, the J call TRBJ2-5; the match to TRBD2 covers 8 bases. V lost 6 bases, J lost 7 bases, and 7 bases stayed unmatched. There are 13 residues in the CDR3. Germline CDR1 is ENHRY and CDR2 is SYGVKD. The CDR3 is CAISQRESGTQYF. CDR3 sequence (DNA): TGTGCCATCAGCCAGCGGGAGTCCGGGACCCAGTACTTC.

The genes are TRBV6-4 and TRBJ2-1, with 7 bases identical to TRBD2. V shed 0 bases and J 8 bases; nucleotides not matched to a gene: 7. Germline-derived CDR1 and CDR2 are MRHNA and SNTAGT. This CDR3 spans 15 amino acids. This CDR3 reads CASSDSAGEGYEQFF. Written as DNA, the CDR3 is TGTGCCAGCAGTGACTCGGCGGGAGAGGGGTATGAGCAGTTCTTC.

The J gene is TRBJ2-1, the V gene TRBV6-1; D may be TRBD2 (6 bases). The CDR3 has 12 residues. Germline CDR1 reads MNHNS; CDR2 reads SASEGT. V lost 10 bases and J 11 bases, leaving 18 bases between the germline ends. The CDR3 DNA reads TGTGCCACCCGGTGGGAGGTGAGGAAGCAGTTCTTC. This codes for CATRWEVRKQFF.

The chain has TRBV6-6 and TRBJ2-2, with 7 bases fitting TRBD1. V shed 5 bases, J shed 5 bases, and the junction held 5 bases outside the gene matches. Germline CDR1 and CDR2: MNHNY and SVGAGI (reference sequence). This CDR3 comprises 14 residues. CDR3 coding DNA: TGTGCCAGCAGTCTACTGACAGGGACCGGGGAGCTGTTTTTT. It translates to CASSLLTGTGELFF.

This chain uses TRBV4-1 with TRBJ2-4; 7 bases match TRBD1. This CDR3 has 12 amino acids. After removal of 6 bases from V and 5 bases from J, the junction contained 1 base not matched to a gene. CDR1 is MGHRA and CDR2 is YSYEKL in the germline V gene. The CDR3 DNA sequence: TGCGCCAGCAGAGGGACAGAAAACATTCAGTACTTC. Its translation: CASRGTENIQYF.

This clone was seen only a few times. This rearrangement joins TRBV28 to TRBJ2-3; 8 bases agree with TRBD2. V lost 6 bases and J lost 3; bases outside the gene matches: 11. Looked up from germline, CDR1 is MDHEN and CDR2 is SYDVKM. The CDR3 runs to 16 residues. The CDR3, as DNA: TGTGCCAGCAGGCGTCGGGGGGGCATGGTAACAGATACGCAGTATTTT. This translates into CASRRRGGMVTDTQYF.

DNA for the CDR3: TGTGCCTCAACGGAGGGCAATGAGCAGTTCTTC. It yields the protein CASTEGNEQFF. The chain recombines TRBV30 with TRBJ2-1; tentatively, D is TRBD2 (6 bases). The CDR3 extends over 11 amino acids. Germline CDR1 is GTSNPN and CDR2 is SVGIG (reference sequence). Trimming left V 7 bases short and J 6 bases short, with 10 bases between.

The count of this clone is one. The CDR3 DNA reads TGTGCCAGCAGTTACGGTGGGGGGGGCATTAACACTGAAGCTTTCTTT. This sequence encodes CASSYGGGGINTEAFF. V gene TRBV6-5 combines with J gene TRBJ1-1, with a possible D match to TRBD1 (6 bases). Germline CDR1 and CDR2: MNHEY and SVGAGI. This CDR3 is 16 amino acids long. Trimming shortened V by 2 bases and J by 2 bases, and 15 bases separated the two germline ends.

The chain has TRBV4-1 and TRBJ2-2, with 7 bases identical to TRBD2. There are 15 residues in the CDR3. In germline, CDR1 is MGHRA, CDR2 YSYEKL. V trimming: 2 bases; J trimming: 4 bases; junction bases outside the gene matches: 4. This chain's CDR3 is CASSQSGTGTGELFF. For the CDR3, the DNA is TGCGCCAGCAGCCAAAGCGGGACGGGCACCGGGGAGCTGTTTTTT.

In its sample, this clone was seen once. The rearrangement uses TRBV30 and TRBJ2-7; D is unresolved. Trimming took off 0 bases at V and 2 bases at J, with 8 bases between the two ends. Germline V CDR1 and CDR2: GTSNPN, SVGIG (reference sequence). The CDR3 sequence is 13 residues long. CDR3 protein: CAWSVRTTYEQYF. CDR3 nucleotides: TGTGCCTGGAGTGTACGCACAACCTACGAGCAGTACTTC.

This chain links TRBV30 with TRBJ2-3, with TRBD2 matching 10 bases. The CDR3 runs 15 residues. Looked up from germline, CDR1 is GTSNPN and CDR2 is SVGIG (reference sequence). J lost 2 bases, V lost 1 base, and 3 bases had no gene match. DNA of the CDR3: TGTGCCTGGAGTGCTAGCGGGAGTCTCACAGATACGCAGTATTTT. Amino acid sequence: CAWSASGSLTDTQYF.

The chain uses TRBV28 and TRBJ1-2; D gene unclear. CDR1 MDHEN and CDR2 SYDVKM come from the germline V gene. This CDR3 has 13 amino acids. Trimming shortened V by 6 bases and J by 3 bases, and 11 bases separated the two germline ends. CDR3 nucleotide sequence: TGTGCCAGCAGGGTAGGCGGAGACTATGGCTACACCTTC. Protein sequence: CASRVGGDYGYTF.

This clone was recorded only once. The chain links TRBV9 to TRBJ2-7; 11 bases line up with TRBD2. Per germline, CDR1 SGDLS and CDR2 YYNGEE. The V gene end was trimmed by 0 bases and the J gene end by 1 base; junction bases not matched to a gene: 6. This CDR3 region has 17 residues. The CDR3 DNA is TGTGCCAGCAGCGTAGGGCTAGCGGGAGGACTATCCTACGAGCAGTACTTC. It translates to CASSVGLAGGLSYEQYF.

The chain carries TRBV4-2 and TRBJ2-2, with a possible D match to TRBD2 (6 bases). The CDR3 is 16 residues long. Between the trimmed V and J ends, which lost 3 bases and 6 bases, there was a span of 17 bases. CDR1 and CDR2 (germline): LGHNA, YNFKEQ. CDR3 coding DNA: TGTGCCAGCAGCCATTTCGTAGGCAGGGAGGCCGGGGAGCTGTTTTTT. Amino acids: CASSHFVGREAGELFF.